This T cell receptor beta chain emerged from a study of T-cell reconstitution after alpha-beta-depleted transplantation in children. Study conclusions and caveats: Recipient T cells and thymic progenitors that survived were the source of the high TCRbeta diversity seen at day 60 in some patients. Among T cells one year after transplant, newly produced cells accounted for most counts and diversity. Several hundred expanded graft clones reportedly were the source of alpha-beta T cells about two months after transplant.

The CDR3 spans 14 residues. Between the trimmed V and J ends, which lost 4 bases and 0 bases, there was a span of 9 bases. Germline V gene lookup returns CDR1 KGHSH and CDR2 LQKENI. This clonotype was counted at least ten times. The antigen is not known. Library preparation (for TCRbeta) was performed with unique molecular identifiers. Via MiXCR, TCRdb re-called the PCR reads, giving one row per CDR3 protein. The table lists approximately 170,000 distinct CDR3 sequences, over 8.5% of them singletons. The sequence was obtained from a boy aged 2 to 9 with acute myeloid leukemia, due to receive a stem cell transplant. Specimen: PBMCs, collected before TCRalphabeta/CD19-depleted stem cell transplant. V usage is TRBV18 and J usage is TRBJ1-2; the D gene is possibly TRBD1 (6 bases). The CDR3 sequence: CASSQQGSNYGYTF. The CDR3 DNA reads TGTGCCAGCTCACAACAGGGCTCTAACTATGGCTACACCTTC.